Listed here is a single T cell receptor (beta chain). Its target is unknown. This entry comes from a study of cytomegalovirus exposure and HLA in healthy donors. PCR involved 60 Vbeta and 13 Jbeta primers. Sequencing was performed with immunoSEQ multiplex PCR; in TCRdb, only in-frame clones are kept and a portion is missing. The sample has fewer than 250,000 clones, 82% seen once. General study findings and limits: An assumption of roughly uniform sequencing depth across donors underlay the presence/absence analyses. Later on, an analysis found that several of the most significant clusters appeared to be linked to common viral pathogens, which included parvovirus B19. By HLA locus, TCR association rates varied in a later analysis, with DRB1 showing the most and HLA-C the fewest.

Looked up from germline, CDR1 is MGHRA and CDR2 is YSYEKL. V was shortened by 0 bases and J by 1 base, with 12 bases between the two germline ends. The CDR3 length is 16 residues. Source material: PBMCs. The clonotype comes from a man in his forties or fifties in good health and CMV-seropositive. The chain is built from TRBV4-1 and TRBJ1-1; a weak D match, TRBD1 (5 bases). The CDR3 bases are TGCGCCAGCAGCCAAGAAGGAGACAGATCGAACACTGAAGCTTTCTTT. Translated, it gives CASSQEGDRSNTEAFF.